The 24 T cell receptor beta chains below come from one sample, sequenced in a study of T cells in Graves' hyperthyroidism and ophthalmopathy. Amplification of TCR beta CDR3 regions used RNA as the template. Using the HTBI primer set, a first-round RT-PCR was run on the TCR CDR3. TCRdb reprocessed the multiplex PCR reads with MiXCR, giving one entry per CDR3 protein. The sample has 300,000 to 350,000 distinct CDR3 sequences, 15% to 20% seen once. Sequencing was performed on blood. The receptors originated from a woman aged 35 to 49 with Graves' ophthalmopathy.

This chain joins TRBV5-4 and TRBJ2-2; D is possibly TRBD2 (5 bases). Trimming took off 0 bases at V and 5 bases at J, with 11 bases between the two ends. The CDR3 totals 15 residues. Germline CDR1 and CDR2: SGHNT and YYREEE (reference sequence). CDR3 bases: TGTGCCAGCAGCTTGGTGTCGGGATCGACCGGGGAGCTGTTTTTT. Protein: CASSLVSGSTGELFF.

This clonotype has a count of ten or more. The rearrangement links TRBV28 to TRBJ2-7, with D perhaps matching TRBD1 or TRBD2 (5 bases each). V was trimmed by 5 bases and J by 3 bases, leaving 14 bases between them. The germline V gene encodes CDR1 MDHEN and CDR2 SYDVKM. CDR3 length equals 14 residues. This CDR3 reads CASSQTGTYYEQYF. The CDR3 nucleotides read TGTGCCAGCAGTCAGACCGGGACCTACTACGAGCAGTACTTC.

This clonotype was counted at least ten times. This chain joins TRBV27 and TRBJ1-1; D unresolved. The V end lost 5 bases, the J end lost 1 base, and 8 bases lay between the germline ends. The CDR3 is 13 amino acids. CDR1 and CDR2 from the germline V gene are MNHEY and SMNVEV (reference sequence). The CDR3 DNA reads as TGTGCCAGCAGTACGGGGTGGAACACTGAAGCTTTCTTT. Amino acid sequence: CASSTGWNTEAFF.

Worth noting for this clonotype: A read error may explain this, as a much larger clone is one base away. The V and J genes are TRBV3-1 and TRBJ1-3; D unresolved. V was trimmed by 4 bases and J by 5 bases, leaving 9 bases between them. Germline CDR1 is LGHDT and CDR2 is YNNKEL (reference sequence). The CDR3 extends over 13 amino acids. The CDR3 DNA reads TGTGCCAGCAGCCTTACAGTCCGAAACACCATATATTTT. Encoded protein: CASSLTVRNTIYF.

Many counts were recorded for this clonotype. The V and J genes are TRBV7-9 and TRBJ2-7, with D maybe TRBD1 (6 bases). Trimming took 5 bases from V and 3 from J, leaving 14 bases between them. CDR3 length equals 14 residues. Looked up from germline, CDR1 is SEHNR and CDR2 is FQNEAQ (reference sequence). The CDR3 bases are TGTGCCAGCAGCCCAGGGGTCCCCCTCTACGAGCAGTACTTC. Its protein product is CASSPGVPLYEQYF. The full variable domain, in which reference TRBV7-9 and TRBJ2-7 provide the parts outside the CDR3, is DTGVSQNPRHKITKRGQNVTFRCDPISEHNRLYWYRQTLGQGPEFLTYFQNEAQLEKSRLLSDRFSAERPKGSFSTLEIQRTEQGDSAMYLCASSPGVPLYEQYFGPGTRLTVT.

J is TRBJ1-5 and V is TRBV12-3 or TRBV12-4; D is uncertain. V lost 6 bases and J lost 8, with 11 bases in between. The CDR3 is made up of 12 amino acids. CDR3 nucleotide sequence: TGTGCCAGCAGCTCCCTACTTGAGCCCCAGCATTTT. This translates into CASSSLLEPQHF.

This clonotype has only one observation. The chain links TRBV6-1 to TRBJ2-5; 8 bases line up with TRBD1. The CDR3 is 14 amino acids. The V and J ends lost 0 bases and 5 bases, in that order; junction bases with no gene match: 2. Per germline, CDR1 MNHNS and CDR2 SASEGT. This CDR3 is CASSEATGVETQYF. In DNA form, the CDR3 reads TGTGCCAGCAGTGAAGCGACAGGGGTCGAGACCCAGTACTTC.

Ten or more counts support this clonotype. The chain uses TRBV10-3 and TRBJ2-7, with D possibly TRBD2 on 6 matching bases. The V and J ends lost 8 bases and 6 bases respectively, with 17 bases between them. This CDR3 has 13 residues. From germline, CDR1 is ENHRY and CDR2 SYGVKD. In DNA form, the CDR3 reads TGTGCCATCTCTCCGGGCGGGACTGGCGAGCAGTACTTC. Residues: CAISPGGTGEQYF.

The chain has TRBV10-3 and TRBJ2-1; TRBD2 matches 10 bases. There are 16 residues in the CDR3. Germline V lookup: CDR1 ENHRY, CDR2 SYGVKD. With 4 bases clipped from V and 9 bases from J, the junction kept 12 bases outside the gene matches. The CDR3 DNA follows: TGTGCCATCAGTGGATCGCTAGCGGGAGAATATAGTGAGCAGTTCTTC. Its translation is CAISGSLAGEYSEQFF.

This clonotype was found many times. This rearrangement joins TRBV6-5 to TRBJ1-1, with no clear D. This CDR3 is 13 amino acids long. Trimming left V 2 bases short and J 1 base short, with 5 bases between. Germline CDR1 is MNHEY and CDR2 is SVGAGI. The CDR3 coding sequence is TGTGCCAGCAGTTACGGGAGGAACACTGAAGCTTTCTTT. This sequence encodes CASSYGRNTEAFF.

This clonotype occurred a few times. The chain carries TRBV12-3 or TRBV12-4 and TRBJ2-2; 8 nucleotides line up with TRBD2. The CDR3 consists of 16 residues. The junction had 9 bases not matched to a gene; V was cut back by 2 bases and J by 7 bases. In DNA form, the CDR3 reads TGTGCCAGCAGTTTAACGAGCCCGGGAGGGGGCGGGGAGCTGTTTTTT. Its translation is CASSLTSPGGGGELFF.

This clonotype appeared many times. It may be a read error: a sequence one base away is much more abundant. The chain recombines TRBV12-3 or TRBV12-4 with TRBJ1-2, with TRBD1 as a possible D gene (6 bases). V lost 5 bases to trimming and J lost 6 bases, with 13 bases between them. The CDR3 sequence is 13 residues long. CDR3 in DNA: TGTGCCAGCAGTCCCGGGGGGGCGAATGGCTACACCTTC. This sequence encodes CASSPGGANGYTF.

This clonotype was observed at least ten times. The J gene is TRBJ1-3, the V gene TRBV15; 7 bases are a match to TRBD1. The ends lost 3 bases at V and 2 bases at J; junction bases unmatched: 4. From germline, CDR1 is LNHNV and CDR2 YYDKDF (reference sequence). There are 15 residues in the CDR3. CDR3 amino acids: CATSSWGTAGNTIYF. The CDR3 DNA reads TGTGCCACCAGCAGCTGGGGGACAGCTGGAAACACCATATATTTT. The variable domain in full, with the rest retrieved from reference TRBV15 and TRBJ1-3, is DAMVIQNPRYQVTQFGKPVTLSCSQTLNHNVMYWYQQKSSQAPKLLFHYYDKDFNNEADTPDNFQSRRPNTSFCFLDIRSPGLGDTAMYLCATSSWGTAGNTIYFGEGSWLTVV.

The rearrangement uses TRBV19 and TRBJ2-7, with TRBD1 as a possible D gene (6 bases). Looked up from germline, CDR1 is LNHDA and CDR2 is SQIVND (reference sequence). The CDR3 has 14 amino acids. Trimming took 5 bases from V and 1 from J, leaving 12 bases between them. The CDR3 coding sequence is TGTGCCAGTAGTGCTGGGGACACATCCTACGAGCAGTACTTC. Amino acid sequence: CASSAGDTSYEQYF.

This clonotype was counted many times. The V gene is TRBV6-5, the J gene TRBJ2-7; 7 bases are a match to TRBD2. V gave up 6 bases and J gave up 3 bases; unmatched junction bases: 5. Germline assignment: CDR1 MNHEY and CDR2 SVGAGI. The CDR3 is made up of 13 amino acids. The CDR3 region has the DNA TGTGCCAGCAGCACGCCGGGGGGCTACGAGCAGTACTTC. This gives the protein CASSTPGGYEQYF.

This clonotype was counted between two and nine times. The rearrangement links TRBV9 to TRBJ2-5, with D hard to call. CDR1 and CDR2 (germline): SGDLS, YYNGEE. The V end lost 4 bases, the J end lost 7 bases, and 17 bases lay between the germline ends. The CDR3 consists of 14 residues. CDR3 amino acids: CASSPTYTKGTQYF. CDR3 sequence (DNA): TGTGCCAGCAGCCCGACTTATACAAAAGGGACCCAGTACTTC.

This clonotype was seen repeatedly, ten times or more. This sequence joins TRBV5-1 and TRBJ1-2, with D unclear. V lost 1 base, J lost 5 bases, and 18 bases lay in between. This CDR3 contains 16 residues. The germline CDR1 and CDR2 sequences are SGHRS and YFSETQ. CDR3 DNA: TGCGCCAGCAGCTTGTCAGACGGGAGCCGAAATTATGGCTACACCTTC. This encodes CASSLSDGSRNYGYTF. Complete variable domain (other parts from reference TRBV5-1 and TRBJ1-2): KAGVTQTPRYLIKTRGQQVTLSCSPISGHRSVSWYQQTPGQGLQFLFEYFSETQRNKGNFPGRFSGRQFSNSRSEMNVSTLELGDSALYLCASSLSDGSRNYGYTFGSGTRLTVV.

In its sample, this clonotype was seen many times. The V and J genes are TRBV20-1 and TRBJ2-5; D may be TRBD2 (6 bases). This CDR3 region has 14 residues. CDR1 is DFQATT and CDR2 is SNEGSKA in the germline V gene (reference sequence). V shed 6 bases and J shed 1 base, with 15 bases lying between them. This chain's CDR3 is CSATGPGLQETQYF. The DNA of the CDR3 is TGCAGTGCCACCGGACCGGGACTCCAAGAGACCCAGTACTTC.

This clonotype was recorded at least ten times. The rearrangement joins TRBV28 to TRBJ1-2; no clear D. This CDR3 region has 15 residues. Trimming took 5 bases from V and 8 from J, leaving 21 bases between them. Germline loops: CDR1 MDHEN, CDR2 SYDVKM. The CDR3 DNA reads TGTGCCAGCAGTCCCGCATCGGGTGAGAGTCGGGGCTACACCTTC. Translating it yields CASSPASGESRGYTF.

This clonotype was recorded many times. This chain connects TRBV10-1 to TRBJ2-1; 15 nucleotides agree with TRBD2. This CDR3 contains 16 residues. Germline trimming cut 1 base from V and 9 bases from J; bases unmatched to any gene: 4. Germline-derived CDR1 and CDR2 are WNHNN and SYGVQD (reference sequence). CDR3 coding DNA: TGCGCCAGCAGTGAGTTCCGGACTAGCGGGAGGGTTGAGCAGTTCTTC. Its protein is CASSEFRTSGRVEQFF.

This clonotype was detected many times. The genes are TRBV30 and TRBJ1-1; D might be TRBD1 (5 bases). The CDR3 consists of 16 residues. Germline V gene lookup returns CDR1 GTSNPN and CDR2 SVGIG (reference sequence). Trimming cost V 4 bases and J 0 bases, with 18 bases left between them. Here the CDR3 reads CAWKMNGRGVNTEAFF. The CDR3 DNA reads TGTGCCTGGAAGATGAATGGAAGGGGAGTGAACACTGAAGCTTTCTTT.

This clonotype showed up many times. The chain couples TRBV19 to TRBJ2-2; D remains unclear. The V and J ends lost 8 bases and 6 bases respectively, with 13 bases between them. Germline values: CDR1 LNHDA, CDR2 SQIVND (reference sequence). The CDR3 consists of 13 residues. CDR3 in amino acids: CASHPRAPGELFF. DNA for the CDR3: TGTGCCAGTCACCCAAGGGCGCCCGGGGAGCTGTTTTTT.

As regards this clonotype: It may be a read error: a sequence one base away is much more abundant. The chain couples TRBV5-1 to TRBJ1-1; perhaps TRBD1 as D (5 bases). Trimming removed 5 bases at V and 5 bases at J, with 19 bases between. Germline V gene sequence: CDR1 SGHRS, CDR2 YFSETQ. CDR3 size: 15 residues. CDR3 region: CASRPVYGGKTEAFF. The DNA for the CDR3 is TGCGCCAGCAGACCCGTCTACGGGGGGAAGACTGAAGCTTTCTTT.

This clonotype showed up just once. The chain recombines TRBV11-2 with TRBJ2-7; D ambiguous. Germline CDR1 SGHAT, CDR2 FQNNGV. Trimming cost V 5 bases and J 3 bases, with 17 bases left between them. This CDR3 has 15 residues. The CDR3 protein is CASSRRLDRVYEQYF. CDR3 in DNA: TGTGCCAGCAGCCGAAGGTTGGACCGGGTCTACGAGCAGTACTTC.